Listed here are 21 T cell receptor beta chains from one sample, sequenced in a study of T cells after posttransplantation cyclophosphamide. Treatment was busulfan-fludarabine conditioning, a marrow graft, and cyclophosphamide on days +3 and +4. The protocol was immunoSEQ multiplex PCR, while the TCRdb copy is restricted to in-frame clones and leaves out a portion. The record shows roughly 16,000 clones for this sample, with no singletons present. The sample was PBMCs, taken after allogeneic stem cell transplant with posttransplant cyclophosphamide. The receptor source for this set is a female patient aged 30 to 40 who received an allogeneic stem cell transplant from a related donor, was CMV-positive, and had no GVHD. Some T cells may arise from the graft donor.

This clone showed up many times. This chain links TRBV14 with TRBJ2-1, with TRBD2 identical over 8 bases. The CDR3 is made up of 16 amino acids. V was clipped by 1 base and J by 8 bases; unmatched bases: 10. CDR1 and CDR2 from the germline V gene are SGHDN and FVKESK. The CDR3 DNA reads as TGTGCCAGCAGCCAAGCCCTACCGGGACTAGTAGATGAGCAGTTCTTC. It yields the protein CASSQALPGLVDEQFF.

There are many counts of this clone. The chain employs TRBV28 and TRBJ1-4, with 7 bases that match TRBD1. CDR3 length: 14 residues. J lost 3 bases, V lost 6 bases, and 4 bases had no gene match. The V gene's germline CDR1 is MDHEN and CDR2 SYDVKM. This chain's CDR3 is CASRPQGSNEKLFF. In nucleotides, the CDR3 is TGTGCCAGCAGACCACAGGGGTCTAATGAAAAACTGTTTTTT.

There are many counts of this clone. The CDR3 DNA reads TGCAGCGTATCCGGGGGAGGGAAAGATACGCAGTATTTT. Its translation is CSVSGGGKDTQYF. This chain links TRBV29-1 with TRBJ2-3; 7 positions match TRBD2. The J segment lost 5 bases and the V segment lost 6 bases, leaving 8 bases of the junction unmatched. Germline V gene data show CDR1 as SQVTM and CDR2 as ANQGSEA. The CDR3 covers 13 residues.

At least ten counts were recorded for this clone. The V call is TRBV7-9, the J call TRBJ2-7, with 7 nucleotides matching TRBD1. Germline assignment: CDR1 SEHNR and CDR2 FQNEAQ (reference sequence). With 1 base clipped from V and 1 base from J, the junction kept 4 bases outside the gene matches. The CDR3 totals 15 residues. The CDR3 here is CASSLGQGISYEQYF. The CDR3, as DNA: TGTGCCAGCAGCTTAGGACAGGGCATTTCCTACGAGCAGTACTTC.

This clone was counted ten times or more. The rearrangement uses TRBV6-4 and TRBJ2-1; 9 nucleotides align to TRBD1. Germline V gives CDR1 MRHNA, CDR2 SNTAGT. V was clipped by 0 bases and J by 7 bases; unmatched bases: 4. This CDR3 has 15 amino acids. The CDR3 reads CASSDSTGGRNEQFF. Written as DNA, the CDR3 is TGTGCCAGCAGTGACTCGACAGGGGGTCGGAATGAGCAGTTCTTC.

Ten or more counts support this clone. The chain has TRBV6-1 and TRBJ1-1; 7 nucleotides agree with TRBD1. This CDR3 has 15 amino acids. V gave up 2 bases and J gave up 11 bases; unmatched junction bases: 14. Per germline, CDR1 MNHNS and CDR2 SASEGT. DNA of the CDR3: TGTGCCAGCAGTGAATTTTCGGGACAGCGGAGGGTGGCTTTCTTT. Translation gives CASSEFSGQRRVAFF.

This clone was picked up many times. The CDR3 nucleotides read TGTGCCAGCAGCTTGGATTTCGGGACTAGCGGGAGGCGGACCCAGTACTTC. Its translation is CASSLDFGTSGRRTQYF. This rearrangement joins TRBV11-1 to TRBJ2-5; TRBD2 agrees at 15 bases. Germline CDR1 is SGHAT and CDR2 is FQDESV (reference sequence). The trim removed 3 bases at V and 7 bases at J, leaving 9 bases unmatched. The CDR3 has 17 residues. Supplemented by reference TRBV11-1 and TRBJ2-5, the full variable domain reads EAEVAQSPRYKITEKSQAVAFWCDPISGHATLYWYRQILGQGPELLVQFQDESVVDDSQLPKDRFSAERLKGVDSTLKIQPAELGDSAMYLCASSLDFGTSGRRTQYFGPGTRLLVL.

At least ten counts were recorded for this clone. The chain carries TRBV7-6 and TRBJ1-5; possibly TRBD1 for D (5 bases). Trimming left V 5 bases short and J 2 bases short, with 13 bases between. CDR1 SGHVS and CDR2 FNYEAQ come from the germline V gene. This CDR3 region has 15 residues. The CDR3 sequence: CASSQSPGGNQPQHF. CDR3 nucleotides: TGTGCCAGCAGCCAATCCCCGGGGGGCAATCAGCCCCAGCATTTT.

Many counts were recorded for this clone. The V call is TRBV27, the J call TRBJ2-1; possibly TRBD1 for D (5 bases). Germline V lookup: CDR1 MNHEY, CDR2 SMNVEV (reference sequence). The V gene lost 6 bases and the J gene lost 7 bases, with 19 bases spanning the gap. The CDR3 covers 15 residues. CDR3 DNA sequence: TGTGCCAGCAGACTAACCTATTTGGGGCCAAATGAGCAGTTCTTC. Encoded protein: CASRLTYLGPNEQFF.

This clone was seen repeatedly, ten times or more. The chain links TRBV14 to TRBJ2-1; 11 positions match TRBD2. There are 16 residues in the CDR3. The V segment lost 4 bases and the J segment 6 bases; nucleotides outside the gene matches: 8. The V gene's germline CDR1 is SGHDN and CDR2 FVKESK. CDR3 bases: TGTGCCAGCAGCCCAACCCGGACTAGCGGGCGCAATGAGCAGTTCTTC. Encoded protein: CASSPTRTSGRNEQFF. Full variable domain (rest looked up from reference TRBV14 and TRBJ2-1): EAGVTQFPSHSVIEKGQTVTLRCDPISGHDNLYWYRRVMGKEIKFLLHFVKESKQDESGMPNNRFLAERTGGTYSTLKVQPAELEDSGVYFCASSPTRTSGRNEQFFGPGTRLTVL.

The CDR3 nucleotides are TGTGCCAGCAACCCGGACAGGCGCTCCTACGAGCAGTACTTC. It codes for CASNPDRRSYEQYF. V gene TRBV27 combines with J gene TRBJ2-5, with 7 bases fitting TRBD1. The J call is in doubt because the DNA end fits TRBJ2-7 better. The CDR3 is made up of 14 amino acids. The germline CDR1 and CDR2 sequences are MNHEY and SMNVEV (reference sequence).

This clone was counted many times. This chain joins TRBV5-1 and TRBJ2-5; a possible D gene is TRBD1 (6 bases). CDR3 length equals 13 residues. Germline V lookup: CDR1 SGHRS, CDR2 YFSETQ. Trimming removed 3 bases from V and 1 base from J, with 7 bases in between. The DNA of the CDR3 is TGCGCCAGCAGCTGGACAGCCCAAGAGACCCAGTACTTC. Its translation is CASSWTAQETQYF.

This clone was observed many times. This chain joins TRBV5-4 and TRBJ2-2; 9 nucleotides match TRBD2. CDR1 is SGHNT, CDR2 YYREEE, per germline (reference sequence). The CDR3 loop spans 16 amino acids. Trimming cost V 3 bases and J 5 bases; bases outside gene matches: 8. The CDR3 DNA sequence: TGTGCCAGCAGCTCGGATAGCGGGAGTATGACCGGGGAGCTGTTTTTT. It translates to CASSSDSGSMTGELFF. Combining the CDR3 with reference TRBV5-4 and TRBJ2-2 gives the whole variable domain ETGVTQSPTHLIKTRGQQVTLRCSSQSGHNTVSWYQQALGQGPQFIFQYYREEENGRGNFPPRFSGLQFPNYSSELNVNALELDDSALYLCASSSDSGSMTGELFFGEGSRLTVL.

By frequency in the sample, this clone is medium-sized. This chain connects TRBV19 to TRBJ2-7, with TRBD2 matching 8 bases. V lost 6 bases to trimming and J lost 6 bases; unmatched junction nucleotides: 7. The CDR3 spans 13 residues. In germline, CDR1 is LNHDA, CDR2 SQIVND (reference sequence). CDR3 residues: CASSPETSGEQYF. In nucleotides, the CDR3 is TGTGCCAGTAGCCCCGAAACTAGCGGCGAGCAGTACTTC.

This clone was observed many times. One end of the junction does not line up with germline, which may come from a read error. The rearrangement joins TRBV5-6 to TRBJ2-3, with TRBD2 matching over 7 bases. The CDR3 is made up of 14 amino acids. CDR1 is SGHDT, CDR2 YYEEEE, per germline. The CDR3 DNA sequence: TGTGCCGGCAGCTCTCTAGCGGGCACAGATACGCAGTATTTT. This codes for CAGSSLAGTDTQYF.

This clone showed up many times. The rearrangement uses TRBV28 and TRBJ2-5; 9 bases align to TRBD2. CDR1 is MDHEN and CDR2 is SYDVKM in the germline V gene. The CDR3 runs to 16 residues. After removal of 3 bases from V and 3 bases from J, the junction contained 8 bases not matched to a gene. The CDR3 loop is CASSFSGLALKETQYF. DNA for the CDR3: TGTGCCAGCAGTTTCTCCGGACTAGCGCTGAAAGAGACCCAGTACTTC.

This clone came up many times. V gene TRBV15 combines with J gene TRBJ2-7; D call uncertain. This CDR3 is 12 amino acids long. Germline lookup yields CDR1 LNHNV and CDR2 YYDKDF (reference sequence). Trimming took off 1 base at V and 4 bases at J, with 5 bases between the two ends. Written as DNA, the CDR3 is TGTGCCACCAGCAGAGGAGGTTACGAGCAGTACTTC. It yields the protein CATSRGGYEQYF. Variable domain in full (rest from reference TRBV15 and TRBJ2-7): DAMVIQNPRYQVTQFGKPVTLSCSQTLNHNVMYWYQQKSSQAPKLLFHYYDKDFNNEADTPDNFQSRRPNTSFCFLDIRSPGLGDTAMYLCATSRGGYEQYFGPGTRLTVT.

The table lists this clone with many counts. The V call is TRBV7-9, the J call TRBJ2-6, with 8 bases fitting TRBD1. Germline lookup yields CDR1 SEHNR and CDR2 FQNEAQ (reference sequence). V lost 3 bases, J lost 12 bases, and 7 bases stayed unmatched. The CDR3 is made up of 14 amino acids. CDR3 DNA sequence: TGTGCCAGCAGCTTTTGGACAGGGTACAGCGTCCTGACTTTC. The encoded protein is CASSFWTGYSVLTF.

This clone appeared many times. J is TRBJ2-1 and V is TRBV27, with a tentative D call TRBD2 (5 bases). Between the trimmed V and J ends, which lost 5 bases and 7 bases, there was a span of 9 bases. CDR1 is MNHEY, CDR2 SMNVEV, per germline (reference sequence). This CDR3 comprises 12 residues. CDR3 coding DNA: TGTGCCAGCAGTCCCGGGAATAATGAGCAGTTCTTC. This gives the protein CASSPGNNEQFF.

This clone has ten or more counts. The genes are TRBV5-1 and TRBJ2-1; no clear D. V was cut by 0 bases and J by 4 bases, with 8 bases left in between. Germline V gene lookup returns CDR1 SGHRS and CDR2 YFSETQ. The CDR3 runs to 14 residues. The CDR3 sequence: CASSLDGEYNEQFF. The CDR3 DNA sequence: TGCGCCAGCAGCTTGGACGGAGAGTACAATGAGCAGTTCTTC.

This clone was seen repeatedly, ten times or more. V is TRBV5-4 and J is TRBJ2-5; 13 nucleotides agree with TRBD2. Losses at the gene ends were 0 bases for V and 4 bases for J; bases not matched to a gene: 6. The CDR3 is 17 amino acids. CDR1 and CDR2 from the germline V gene are SGHNT and YYREEE (reference sequence). The CDR3 protein is CASSLGTSGRGGETQYF. The DNA for the CDR3 is TGTGCCAGCAGCTTGGGGACTAGCGGGAGAGGGGGAGAGACCCAGTACTTC.